Given below is one TCR beta chain in context. What it binds is not known. This record belongs to a study of cytomegalovirus exposure and HLA in healthy donors. Amplification used 60 Vbeta primers and 13 Jbeta primers. Repertoires were generated with immunoSEQ multiplex PCR, while TCRdb's copy carries only in-frame clones and drops some. The repertoire includes some 140,000 clones, more than 60% of them detected once, and approximately 10% sits in the top ten. Germline lookup yields CDR1 SGHDT and CDR2 YYEEEE. The V and J ends lost 2 bases and 5 bases, in that order; junction bases with no gene match: 7. The CDR3 covers 15 residues. Overall study findings and caveats: CMV serostatus was the sole immune exposure information available.

This clonotype was obtained from a woman aged 50 to 60 in good health and CMV-seropositive. The chain employs TRBV5-6 and TRBJ2-5; 9 positions match TRBD1. The source material was PBMCs. The CDR3 spells CASSFLGQGLETQYF. CDR3 nucleotides: TGTGCCAGCAGCTTCCTCGGACAGGGGTTGGAGACCCAGTACTTC.